The following is a T cell receptor (beta chain) sequence with its context. As yet, its antigen is unknown. The V end was cut by 8 bases, the J end by 3 bases, with 19 bases between. The V gene's germline CDR1 is DFQATT and CDR2 SNEGSKA (reference sequence). This CDR3 contains 14 residues. Amplified TCR beta CDR3 regions came from RNA transcripts. A first-round RT-PCR of the TCR CDR3 used the HTBI primer set. TCRdb used MiXCR to reprocess the multiplex PCR reads, holding one entry per CDR3 protein. The sample has a few hundred thousand distinct CDR3 sequences, roughly an eighth seen once. A patient was excluded if there was uncontrolled infection, other autoimmune disease, pregnancy or lactation. A roughly 10 ml volume of fresh peripheral blood provided the PBMCs. This sample is drawn from a study of T cells in Graves' hyperthyroidism and ophthalmopathy. Study information: It was at initial diagnosis, before any treatment, that peripheral blood was collected. General study points: Among thyroid clonotypes expanded above 0.001, most also appeared in blood.

The receptor's source is a young woman with Graves' hyperthyroidism. Sequenced sample: blood. This rearrangement joins TRBV20-1 to TRBJ2-5, with D perhaps matching TRBD1 (6 bases). The CDR3 is CSFLGRGKEETQYF. The CDR3 nucleotides are TGCAGTTTTTTGGGTAGGGGGAAAGAAGAGACCCAGTACTTC.